This paragraph reports one TCR beta chain. Its antigen is as yet unknown. Specified treatment: oral pan-JAK inhibitor, 5-10 mg twice daily. V lost 6 bases and J 3 bases, leaving 14 bases between the germline ends. This CDR3 contains 14 residues. The germline V gene has CDR1 LNHDA and CDR2 SQIVND (reference sequence). RNA extraction and reverse transcription yielded cDNA as sequencing template. Produced via immunoSEQ multiplex PCR; TCRdb's table is partial and in-frame only. The sample lists around 200,000 clones, about 60% seen once, with over 9.5% in the top ten. This sample was included in a study of CD8+ T cells in alopecia areata. Points from the study as a whole: Sequencing of scalp tissue also captures the resident alphabeta T cells of normal skin.

Sequencing used CD8+ T cells sorted from blood, obtained at week 24, from a patient treated with tofacitinib. The receptor's source is a human donor with alopecia areata. This rearrangement joins TRBV19 to TRBJ1-2; D perhaps matches TRBD1 (5 bases). CDR3 region: CASSRTGLDYGYTF. The CDR3, as DNA: TGTGCCAGTAGCCGAACAGGTTTGGACTATGGCTACACCTTC.